The next 2 T cell receptor beta chains were all read from a single sample in a study of shared clonotypes between healthy human individuals. Clones were sequenced by immunoSEQ multiplex PCR, and TCRdb holds only the in-frame ones, with some missing. The sample records some 1 million clones, around 74% being singletons. The sequenced material came from memory CD4+ T cells sorted from blood. Subset meaning: CD45RA-negative fraction. All receptors derive from a man in his late teens or twenties in good health.

This rearrangement joins TRBV6-1 to TRBJ2-6; no definite D call. The CDR3 has 13 amino acids. Trimming removed 5 bases at V and 2 bases at J, with 4 bases between. CDR1 MNHNS and CDR2 SASEGT come from the germline V gene. The CDR3 loop is CASSPAGANVLTF. The CDR3 bases are TGTGCCAGCAGTCCAGCTGGGGCCAACGTCCTGACTTTC.

The rearrangement links TRBV10-3 to TRBJ2-7; D is perhaps TRBD1 or TRBD2 (5 bases each). The CDR3 is 15 residues long. The ends were cut back, 2 bases at V and 0 bases at J, with 11 bases in the middle. In germline, CDR1 is ENHRY, CDR2 SYGVKD. CDR3 amino acids: CAISEMAGSSYEQYF. The CDR3 nucleotides are TGTGCCATCAGTGAGATGGCAGGGAGCTCCTACGAGCAGTACTTC.